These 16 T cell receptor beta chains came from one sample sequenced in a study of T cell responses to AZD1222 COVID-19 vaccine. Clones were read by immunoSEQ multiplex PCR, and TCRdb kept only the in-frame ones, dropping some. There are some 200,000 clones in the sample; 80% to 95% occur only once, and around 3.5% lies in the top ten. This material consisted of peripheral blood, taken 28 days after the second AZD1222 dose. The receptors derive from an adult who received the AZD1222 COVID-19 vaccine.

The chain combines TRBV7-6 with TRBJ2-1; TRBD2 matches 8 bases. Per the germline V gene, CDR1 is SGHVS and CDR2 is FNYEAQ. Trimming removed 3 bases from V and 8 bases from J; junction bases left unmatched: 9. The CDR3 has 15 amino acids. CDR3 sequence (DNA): TGTGCCAGCAGCTTTTCTTCAGCGGGAGTCCATGAGCAGTTCTTC. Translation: CASSFSSAGVHEQFF.

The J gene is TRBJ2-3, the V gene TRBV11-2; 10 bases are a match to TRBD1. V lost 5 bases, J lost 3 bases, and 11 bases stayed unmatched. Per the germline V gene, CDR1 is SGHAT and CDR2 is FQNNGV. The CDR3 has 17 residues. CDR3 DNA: TGTGCCAGCAGCCGCCCCCGGGGACAGGGGTGGACAGATACGCAGTATTTT. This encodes CASSRPRGQGWTDTQYF.

The CDR3 nucleotides are TGTGCCAGCAGCCTGGGGCTAGCGGGCCAAGAGACCCAGTACTTC. Translated, it gives CASSLGLAGQETQYF. The J gene is TRBJ2-5, the V gene TRBV7-2, with 8 bases lining up with TRBD2. The CDR3 totals 15 residues. With V trimmed by 5 bases and J by 1 base, 6 bases remained unmatched. In germline, CDR1 is SGHTA, CDR2 FQGNSA.

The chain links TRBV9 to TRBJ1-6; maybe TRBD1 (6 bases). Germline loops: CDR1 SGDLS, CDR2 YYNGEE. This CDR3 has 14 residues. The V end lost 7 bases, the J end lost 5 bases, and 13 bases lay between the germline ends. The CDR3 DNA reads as TGTGCCAGCGACCGGGACACTAATAATTCACCCCTCCACTTT. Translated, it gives CASDRDTNNSPLHF.

The DNA of the CDR3 is TGTGCCAGCAGTATGGGACTAGCGAACGACGAGCAGTACTTC. Protein sequence: CASSMGLANDEQYF. This chain uses TRBV28 with TRBJ2-7, with TRBD2 matching over 10 bases. J was trimmed by 5 bases and V by 5 bases; bases with no gene match: 6. CDR1 MDHEN and CDR2 SYDVKM come from the germline V gene. The CDR3 has 14 residues.

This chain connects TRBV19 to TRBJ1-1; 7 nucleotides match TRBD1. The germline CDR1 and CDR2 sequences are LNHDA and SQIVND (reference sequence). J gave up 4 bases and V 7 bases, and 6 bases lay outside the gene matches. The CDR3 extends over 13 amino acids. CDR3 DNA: TGTGCCAGTATTAAGCAGGGGGGCACTGAAGCTTTCTTT. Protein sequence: CASIKQGGTEAFF.

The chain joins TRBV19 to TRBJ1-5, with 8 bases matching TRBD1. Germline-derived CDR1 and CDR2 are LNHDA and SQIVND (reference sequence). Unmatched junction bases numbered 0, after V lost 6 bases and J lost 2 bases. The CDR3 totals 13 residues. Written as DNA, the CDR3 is TGTGCCAGTAGGGGACAGGGCAATCAGCCCCAGCATTTT. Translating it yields CASRGQGNQPQHF.

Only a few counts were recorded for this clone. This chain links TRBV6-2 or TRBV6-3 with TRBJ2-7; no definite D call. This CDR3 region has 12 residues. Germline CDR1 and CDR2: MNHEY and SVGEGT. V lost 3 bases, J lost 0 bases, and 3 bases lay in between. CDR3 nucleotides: TGTGCCAGCAGTTATAGCTCCTACGAGCAGTACTTC. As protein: CASSYSSYEQYF.

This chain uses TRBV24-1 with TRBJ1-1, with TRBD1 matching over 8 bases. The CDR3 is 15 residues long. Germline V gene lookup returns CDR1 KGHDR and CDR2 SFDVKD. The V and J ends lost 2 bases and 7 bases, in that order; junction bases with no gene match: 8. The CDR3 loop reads CATSDSDREGNEAFF. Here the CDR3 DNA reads TGTGCCACCAGTGATTCGGACAGGGAGGGTAATGAAGCTTTCTTT.

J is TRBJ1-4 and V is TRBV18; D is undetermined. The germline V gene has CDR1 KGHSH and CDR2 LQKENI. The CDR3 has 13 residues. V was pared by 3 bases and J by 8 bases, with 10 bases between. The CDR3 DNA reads TGTGCCAGCTCACCGACTGGAGGCGAAAAACTGTTTTTT. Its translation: CASSPTGGEKLFF. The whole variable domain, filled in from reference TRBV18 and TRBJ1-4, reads NAGVMQNPRHLVRRRGQEARLRCSPMKGHSHVYWYRQLPEEGLKFMVYLQKENIIDESGMPKERFSAEFPKEGPSILRIQQVVRGDSAAYFCASSPTGGEKLFFGSGTQLSVL.

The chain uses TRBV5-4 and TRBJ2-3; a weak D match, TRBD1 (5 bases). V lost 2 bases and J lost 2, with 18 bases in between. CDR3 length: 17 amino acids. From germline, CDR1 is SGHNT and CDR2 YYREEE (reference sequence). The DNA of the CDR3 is TGTGCCAGCAGCTTCAGGGTGGACACCCTATTCACAGATACGCAGTATTTT. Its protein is CASSFRVDTLFTDTQYF.

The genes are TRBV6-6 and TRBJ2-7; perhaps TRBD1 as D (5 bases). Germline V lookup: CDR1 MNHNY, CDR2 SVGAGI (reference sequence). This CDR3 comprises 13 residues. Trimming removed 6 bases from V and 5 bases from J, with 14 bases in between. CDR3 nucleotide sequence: TGTGCCAGCAGCTCCGACAGTTCCCACGAGCAGTACTTC. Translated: CASSSDSSHEQYF.

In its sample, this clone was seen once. The chain's CDR3 is CASSPDSSSYEQYF. The DNA for the CDR3 is TGTGCCAGTAGTCCCGACTCATCCTCCTACGAGCAGTACTTC. The V call is TRBV19, the J call TRBJ2-7; D call uncertain. The germline V gene encodes CDR1 LNHDA and CDR2 SQIVND (reference sequence). The CDR3 is made up of 14 amino acids. V shed 5 bases and J shed 0 bases, with 11 bases lying between them. Combining the CDR3 with reference TRBV19 and TRBJ2-7 gives the whole variable domain DGGITQSPKYLFRKEGQNVTLSCEQNLNHDAMYWYRQDPGQGLRLIYYSQIVNDFQKGDIAEGYSVSREKKESFPLTVTSAQKNPTAFYLCASSPDSSSYEQYFGPGTRLTVT.

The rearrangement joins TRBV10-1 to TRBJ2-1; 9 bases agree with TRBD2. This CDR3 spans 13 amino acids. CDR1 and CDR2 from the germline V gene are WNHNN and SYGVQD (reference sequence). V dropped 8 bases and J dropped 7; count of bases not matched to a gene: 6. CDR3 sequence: CASRLAEGNEQFF. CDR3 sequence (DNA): TGCGCCAGCCGACTAGCGGAGGGGAATGAGCAGTTCTTC.

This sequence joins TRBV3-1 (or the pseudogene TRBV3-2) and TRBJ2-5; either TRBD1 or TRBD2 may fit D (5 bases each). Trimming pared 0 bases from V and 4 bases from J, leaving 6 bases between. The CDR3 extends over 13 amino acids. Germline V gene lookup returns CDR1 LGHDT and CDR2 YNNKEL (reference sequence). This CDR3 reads CASSQDGGETQYF. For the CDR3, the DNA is TGTGCCAGCAGCCAAGATGGGGGAGAGACCCAGTACTTC.

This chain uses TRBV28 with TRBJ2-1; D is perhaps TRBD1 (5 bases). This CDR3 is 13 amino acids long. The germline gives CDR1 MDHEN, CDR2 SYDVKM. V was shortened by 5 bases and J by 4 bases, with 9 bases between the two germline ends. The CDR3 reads CASSPGLYNEQFF. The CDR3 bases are TGTGCCAGCAGTCCAGGGTTGTACAATGAGCAGTTCTTC.